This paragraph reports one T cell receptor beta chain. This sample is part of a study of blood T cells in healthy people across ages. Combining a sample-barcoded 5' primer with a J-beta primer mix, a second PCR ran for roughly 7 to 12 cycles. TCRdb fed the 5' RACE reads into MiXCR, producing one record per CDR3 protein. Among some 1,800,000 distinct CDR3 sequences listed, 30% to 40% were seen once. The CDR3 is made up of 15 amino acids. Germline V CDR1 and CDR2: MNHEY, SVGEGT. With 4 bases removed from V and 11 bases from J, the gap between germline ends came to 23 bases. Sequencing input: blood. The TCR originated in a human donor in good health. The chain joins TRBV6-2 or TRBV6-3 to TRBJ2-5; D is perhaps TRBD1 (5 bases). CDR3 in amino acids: CASSSSRTPSYGQYF. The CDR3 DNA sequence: TGTGCCAGCAGTTCCTCCCGGACACCATCCTACGGGCAGTACTTC.